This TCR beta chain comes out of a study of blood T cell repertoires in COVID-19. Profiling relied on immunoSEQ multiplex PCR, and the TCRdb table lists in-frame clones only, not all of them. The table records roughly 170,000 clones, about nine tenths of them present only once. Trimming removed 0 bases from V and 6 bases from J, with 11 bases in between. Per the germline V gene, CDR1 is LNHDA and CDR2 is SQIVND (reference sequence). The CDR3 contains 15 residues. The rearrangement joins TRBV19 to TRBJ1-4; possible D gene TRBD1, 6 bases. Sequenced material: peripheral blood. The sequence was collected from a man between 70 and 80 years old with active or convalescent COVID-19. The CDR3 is CASSIDTGPDEKLFF. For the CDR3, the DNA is TGTGCCAGTAGTATAGATACAGGGCCGGATGAAAAACTGTTTTTT.